This TCR beta chain was captured in a study of blood T cell repertoires in COVID-19 (dated by TCRdb to between 2020 and 2021). General notes on the study: Samples covering the acute and convalescent phases of COVID-19 were provided by collaborators in the United States, Italy and Spain. The prospective study material was composed of cDNA or gDNA derived from T cells, B-cell-depleted T cells, or PBMCs. Deeply sampled blood TCRbeta repertoires from subjects exposed to, actively infected with, or recovered from COVID-19 were included in the dataset. The repertoires were released in a freely available public database meant as a resource for research on the immune response to SARS-CoV-2. Samples were obtained from the ongoing ImmuneRACE study (first 160 participants) and from about 1,300 subjects provided by 6 global collaborators. A de-identified subject ID, COVID-19 status, age in years and sex were almost always included in the sample metadata. Where available, HLA class I and class II types were taken from metadata supplied by the sample provider and were not determined by assay-based typing.

What the work shows at the level of the full study, not this receptor alone: How much clinical and demographic metadata was included differed by source and by participant, and the metadata was provided uncurated.

As concerns this clone: It lacks a known antigen. The input lacks base qualities; no much larger clone sits a single base away.

The immunoSEQ Assay, a bias-controlled multiplex PCR, was used to amplify TCRbeta CDR3 regions from genomic DNA. The published analysis was carried out like this. Nucleated cell counts per sample were estimated from amplification of reference gene primers within the assay. Sequence reads were collapsed and filtered to measure the absolute abundance of every unique TCRbeta CDR3 rearrangement. For each sample, productive Simpson clonality was calculated by taking the square root of Simpson's diversity index across productive rearrangements. TCRdb limited this immuneACCESS table to in-frame rearrangements with V and J called. A share of clones is missing; checked studies link under half to unresolved V genes, and the rest is unexplained. The V and J calls and clone size are taken from that table; D and trimming were inferred from the DNA. The table for this sample lists some 260,000 clones; 79% of them were counted only once. The ten largest clonotypes hold about 4% of the sample.

A distance of 11 bases separates the germline ends of V and J, which lose 4 bases and 3 bases respectively. Looking up the germline V gene yields CDR1 MGHRA and CDR2 YSYEKL. The CDR3 runs 14 residues from the cysteine to the phenylalanine. Just CDR3 DNA is preserved here, 42 bases in frame from base 1. Whole blood was collected in K2EDTA tubes by collaborating institutions according to the institutions' own protocols. Collaborator samples were shipped for TCRbeta analysis as frozen whole blood, isolated PBMCs, or DNA extracted from either sample type. Sequenced material: peripheral blood. The receptor comes from a woman between 40 and 50 years old with active or convalescent COVID-19. The receptor chain draws on TRBV4-1 and TRBJ2-3; the D gene remains uncertain. The DNA sequence is TGCGCCAGCAGCCCACTCGATGTAACAGATACGCAGTATTTT. Its amino acids are CASSPLDVTDTQYF.